This passage covers 31 T cell receptor beta chains from one sample sequenced in a study of T cell responses to AZD1222 COVID-19 vaccine. TCRdb's table, derived via immunoSEQ multiplex PCR, lists solely in-frame clones and lacks some. The sample contains 150,000 to 180,000 clones, about nine tenths of which appear only once. The starting material was peripheral blood, obtained on day 0 of AZD1222 vaccination. The receptors were sampled from an adult in good health.

This clone was observed a single time. The chain employs TRBV5-1 and TRBJ2-1; 7 bases agree with TRBD2. J gave up 9 bases and V 5 bases, and 14 bases lay outside the gene matches. This CDR3 spans 15 amino acids. Germline loops: CDR1 SGHRS, CDR2 YFSETQ. The CDR3 DNA follows: TGCGCCAGCAGGCCCCGGGCGGGAGAGGTCCTTGAGCAGTTCTTC. Its protein is CASRPRAGEVLEQFF.

There are a few counts of this clone. The V and J genes are TRBV19 and TRBJ1-5, with 7 bases that match TRBD1. This CDR3 region has 18 residues. The V segment lost 0 bases and the J segment 2 bases; nucleotides outside the gene matches: 10. Germline values: CDR1 LNHDA, CDR2 SQIVND (reference sequence). CDR3 bases: TGTGCCAGTAGTATAGATCAAGCCAACAGGGGACGCAATCAGCCCCAGCATTTT. Protein sequence: CASSIDQANRGRNQPQHF.

The V call is TRBV18, the J call TRBJ1-1; 9 bases are shared with TRBD1. The junction had 6 bases not matched to a gene; V was cut back by 4 bases and J by 3 bases. The CDR3 covers 15 residues. The germline V gene has CDR1 KGHSH and CDR2 LQKENI. Here the CDR3 DNA reads TGTGCCAGCTCACTAAGGACAGGGGTAGACACTGAAGCTTTCTTT. Residues: CASSLRTGVDTEAFF. The whole variable domain, remainder taken from reference TRBV18 and TRBJ1-1, is NAGVMQNPRHLVRRRGQEARLRCSPMKGHSHVYWYRQLPEEGLKFMVYLQKENIIDESGMPKERFSAEFPKEGPSILRIQQVVRGDSAAYFCASSLRTGVDTEAFFGQGTRLTVV.

V gene TRBV19 combines with J gene TRBJ1-2; D is perhaps TRBD1 (5 bases). This CDR3 has 12 amino acids. CDR1 and CDR2 (germline): LNHDA, SQIVND (reference sequence). V was pared by 8 bases and J by 4 bases, with 11 bases between. The CDR3 region is CASLTDSYGYTF. The CDR3 bases are TGTGCCAGTCTGACAGACAGCTATGGCTACACCTTC.

The V call is TRBV4-1, the J call TRBJ2-1; D call uncertain. The CDR3 loop spans 13 amino acids. V was cut by 4 bases and J by 9 bases, with 13 bases left in between. Per the germline V gene, CDR1 is MGHRA and CDR2 is YSYEKL. The CDR3 protein is CASSRTDFSEQFF. CDR3 nucleotides: TGCGCCAGCAGCCGCACAGATTTTAGTGAGCAGTTCTTC.

The chain employs TRBV15 and TRBJ2-3, with TRBD2 matching 10 bases. CDR1 and CDR2 (germline): LNHNV, YYDKDF (reference sequence). V was clipped by 1 base and J by 0 bases; unmatched bases: 10. The CDR3 is made up of 19 amino acids. CDR3 sequence (DNA): TGTGCCACCAGCAGAGCCGTAGCGGGAGGTCGCTGGAGCACAGATACGCAGTATTTT. Translated: CATSRAVAGGRWSTDTQYF.

This clone has just one count. The chain uses TRBV7-8 and TRBJ1-1, with D uncertain. Germline CDR1 SGHVS, CDR2 FQNEAQ. Trimming removed 1 base at V and 0 bases at J, with 12 bases between. This CDR3 spans 16 amino acids. As DNA, the CDR3 is TGTGCCAGCAGCTTAGAGGGAGACGGCTTGAACACTGAAGCTTTCTTT. It specifies CASSLEGDGLNTEAFF. Using reference TRBV7-8 and TRBJ1-1 for the parts outside the CDR3, the full variable domain is GAGVSQSPRYKVAKRGQDVALRCDPISGHVSLFWYQQALGQGPEFLTYFQNEAQLDKSGLPSDRFFAERPEGSVSTLKIQRTQQEDSAVYLCASSLEGDGLNTEAFFGQGTRLTVV.

The table lists this clone with a few counts. The V call is TRBV24-1, the J call TRBJ2-7; 9 positions match TRBD1. After removal of 4 bases from V and 8 bases from J, the junction contained 8 bases not matched to a gene. This CDR3 is 14 amino acids long. Germline assignment: CDR1 KGHDR and CDR2 SFDVKD. CDR3 region: CATSDPGTGHKQYF. The CDR3 nucleotides are TGTGCCACCAGTGACCCCGGGACAGGGCATAAGCAGTACTTC.

The chain joins TRBV19 to TRBJ2-1, with D perhaps TRBD2 (5 bases). V was trimmed by 4 bases and J by 4 bases, leaving 20 bases between them. The CDR3 covers 17 residues. Looked up from germline, CDR1 is LNHDA and CDR2 is SQIVND (reference sequence). The CDR3 DNA reads TGTGCCAGTAGTACCGAATTAACTAGTACATTTTACAATGAGCAGTTCTTC. The encoded protein is CASSTELTSTFYNEQFF. The complete variable domain, with remaining parts taken from reference TRBV19 and TRBJ2-1, reads DGGITQSPKYLFRKEGQNVTLSCEQNLNHDAMYWYRQDPGQGLRLIYYSQIVNDFQKGDIAEGYSVSREKKESFPLTVTSAQKNPTAFYLCASSTELTSTFYNEQFFGPGTRLTVL.

The V and J genes are TRBV7-2 and TRBJ2-5; the D is unclear. Trimming stripped 2 bases from V and 4 bases from J, with 5 bases between. This CDR3 has 12 residues. Germline loops: CDR1 SGHTA, CDR2 FQGNSA. CDR3 residues: CASSLLLETQYF. In DNA, the CDR3 is TGTGCCAGCAGCTTATTATTAGAGACCCAGTACTTC.

V and J are TRBV29-1 and TRBJ1-1, with D possibly TRBD1 on 6 matching bases. The CDR3 spans 11 residues. The V end was cut by 4 bases, the J end by 6 bases, with 9 bases between. Germline V gene data show CDR1 as SQVTM and CDR2 as ANQGSEA. CDR3 in amino acids: CSVVRGAEAFF. The CDR3 nucleotides read TGCAGCGTTGTAAGGGGGGCTGAAGCTTTCTTT.

V is TRBV19 and J is TRBJ1-2; the D is unclear. The CDR3 length is 13 residues. Germline V gene sequence: CDR1 LNHDA, CDR2 SQIVND (reference sequence). Between the trimmed V and J ends, which lost 3 bases and 6 bases, there was a span of 11 bases. The CDR3: CASSIQIDNGYTF. The CDR3 coding sequence is TGTGCCAGTAGTATCCAGATCGACAATGGCTACACCTTC.

The rearrangement uses TRBV11-2 and TRBJ2-3; the D gene is possibly TRBD2 (5 bases). The V gene's germline CDR1 is SGHAT and CDR2 FQNNGV. The CDR3 sequence is 14 residues long. Between the trimmed V and J ends, which lost 3 bases and 4 bases, there was a span of 11 bases. The CDR3 DNA sequence: TGTGCCAGCAGCTTCCTAGCCTCCTCAGATACGCAGTATTTT. Amino acid sequence: CASSFLASSDTQYF.

The chain combines TRBV2 with TRBJ1-6, with D unresolved. Trimming took off 6 bases at V and 8 bases at J, with 8 bases between the two ends. The CDR3 length is 12 residues. In germline, CDR1 is SNHLY, CDR2 FYNNEI. Here the CDR3 DNA reads TGTGCCAGCAGACCACAACATTCACCCCTCCACTTT. Amino acid sequence: CASRPQHSPLHF.

The CDR3 DNA is TGCGCCAGCAAATCCCCCCCCTCAAAGACCCAGTACTTC. Protein product: CASKSPPSKTQYF. The gene calls are TRBV5-1 and TRBJ2-5; D is uncertain. The CDR3 is made up of 13 amino acids. Germline loops: CDR1 SGHRS, CDR2 YFSETQ. The ends were cut back, 6 bases at V and 6 bases at J, with 15 bases in the middle. Together with reference TRBV5-1 and TRBJ2-5, the CDR3 gives the full variable domain: KAGVTQTPRYLIKTRGQQVTLSCSPISGHRSVSWYQQTPGQGLQFLFEYFSETQRNKGNFPGRFSGRQFSNSRSEMNVSTLELGDSALYLCASKSPPSKTQYFGPGTRLLVL.

The V and J genes are TRBV5-8 and TRBJ1-5; no reliable D call. CDR1 is SGHTS, CDR2 YDEGEE, per germline. Deletions cut 0 bases from V and 4 bases from J, with 11 bases between. The CDR3 totals 15 residues. Written as DNA, the CDR3 is TGTGCCAGCAGCTTGGTATGGAGACTTAATCAGCCCCAGCATTTT. This gives the protein CASSLVWRLNQPQHF.

This rearrangement joins TRBV6-5 to TRBJ1-1, with a possible D match to TRBD1 (5 bases). Trimming took 6 bases from V and 4 from J, leaving 12 bases between them. The CDR3 extends over 13 amino acids. Germline lookup yields CDR1 MNHEY and CDR2 SVGAGI. The CDR3 loop is CASRAGLATEAFF. CDR3 bases: TGTGCCAGCAGGGCAGGGTTAGCCACTGAAGCTTTCTTT.

This chain joins TRBV6-2 or TRBV6-3 and TRBJ2-2; D is ambiguous. Trimming stripped 2 bases from V and 4 bases from J, with 11 bases between. The CDR3 covers 15 residues. Germline-derived CDR1 and CDR2 are MNHEY and SVGEGT. The CDR3 region is CASSYQPRGTGELFF. The CDR3 DNA sequence: TGTGCCAGCAGTTACCAGCCGCGAGGCACCGGGGAGCTGTTTTTT.

The chain combines TRBV15 with TRBJ1-1; 11 bases line up with TRBD1. Germline CDR1 reads LNHNV; CDR2 reads YYDKDF (reference sequence). V shed 2 bases and J 3 bases; nucleotides not matched to a gene: 2. The length of the CDR3 is 15 residues. The CDR3 loop reads CATSRTGQGDTEAFF. CDR3 in DNA: TGTGCCACCAGCAGAACGGGACAGGGGGACACTGAAGCTTTCTTT.

This clone was observed a few times. The chain employs TRBV24-1 and TRBJ2-3; no definite D call. V was clipped by 0 bases and J by 2 bases, with 8 bases between them. This CDR3 region has 15 residues. CDR1 KGHDR and CDR2 SFDVKD come from the germline V gene. Here the CDR3 reads CATSDLGIYTDTQYF. CDR3 in DNA: TGTGCCACCAGTGATTTGGGGATATACACAGATACGCAGTATTTT.

The chain joins TRBV7-9 to TRBJ2-7; D remains ambiguous. CDR1 SEHNR and CDR2 FQNEAQ come from the germline V gene (reference sequence). V was trimmed by 3 bases and J by 2 bases, leaving 11 bases between them. This CDR3 comprises 14 residues. For the CDR3, the DNA is TGTGCCAGCAGCTTTTCCCAACCACCCTACGAGCAGTACTTC. Translated: CASSFSQPPYEQYF.

This sequence joins TRBV7-2 and TRBJ1-5, with D perhaps TRBD1 (6 bases). Germline V gene lookup returns CDR1 SGHTA and CDR2 FQGNSA. The CDR3 has 15 amino acids. The V end lost 5 bases, the J end lost 3 bases, and 14 bases lay between the germline ends. CDR3 DNA: TGTGCCAGCAGCCCTCAGGGGTTGGTCAATCAGCCCCAGCATTTT. Protein product: CASSPQGLVNQPQHF. Filled out from reference TRBV7-2 and TRBJ1-5, the complete variable domain reads GAGVSQSPSNKVTEKGKDVELRCDPISGHTALYWYRQSLGQGLEFLIYFQGNSAPDKSGLPSDRFSAERTGGSVSTLTIQRTQQEDSAVYLCASSPQGLVNQPQHFGDGTRLSIL.

The rearrangement joins TRBV10-3 to TRBJ2-7; 8 positions match TRBD1. The CDR3 is made up of 16 amino acids. The ends lost 3 bases at V and 5 bases at J; junction bases unmatched: 12. CDR1 and CDR2 from the germline V gene are ENHRY and SYGVKD. The CDR3 DNA reads TGTGCCATCAGTGAATCCCAGGGGGCACCCCGGGACGAGCAGTACTTC. It yields the protein CAISESQGAPRDEQYF.

The J gene is TRBJ2-7, the V gene TRBV12-3 or TRBV12-4; possibly TRBD1 for D (5 bases). This CDR3 spans 13 amino acids. V lost 8 bases to trimming and J lost 1 base, with 12 bases between them. CDR3 protein: CASVGAASYEQYF. The DNA of the CDR3 is TGTGCCAGCGTTGGGGCGGCGTCCTACGAGCAGTACTTC.

This rearrangement joins TRBV28 to TRBJ2-5; 13 bases match TRBD2. Germline-derived CDR1 and CDR2 are MDHEN and SYDVKM. CDR3 length equals 16 residues. Losses at the gene ends were 5 bases for V and 4 bases for J; bases not matched to a gene: 7. The CDR3: CASSPPGLAGRETQYF. The CDR3 nucleotides are TGTGCCAGCAGTCCGCCGGGACTAGCGGGACGAGAGACCCAGTACTTC. Full variable domain (rest looked up from reference TRBV28 and TRBJ2-5): DVKVTQSSRYLVKRTGEKVFLECVQDMDHENMFWYRQDPGLGLRLIYFSYDVKMKEKGDIPEGYSVSREKKERFSLILESASTNQTSMYLCASSPPGLAGRETQYFGPGTRLLVL.

The genes are TRBV2 and TRBJ2-3; D unresolved. V was pared by 7 bases and J by 0 bases, with 11 bases between. CDR3 length equals 14 residues. Germline CDR1 SNHLY, CDR2 FYNNEI. The CDR3 coding sequence is TGTGCCAGCAATAGGGCTCGTAGCACAGATACGCAGTATTTT. Amino acid sequence: CASNRARSTDTQYF.

This chain links TRBV20-1 with TRBJ1-4, with D tentatively TRBD1 (5 bases). This CDR3 is 11 amino acids long. Germline lookup yields CDR1 DFQATT and CDR2 SNEGSKA (reference sequence). With 2 bases removed from V and 8 bases from J, the gap between germline ends came to 6 bases. CDR3 DNA sequence: TGCAGTGCTAGAACAGGAGAAAAACTGTTTTTT. This translates into CSARTGEKLFF.

This rearrangement joins TRBV19 to TRBJ1-1; unclear D gene. With 4 bases removed from V and 2 bases from J, the gap between germline ends came to 8 bases. CDR3 size: 13 residues. Per germline, CDR1 LNHDA and CDR2 SQIVND (reference sequence). Written as DNA, the CDR3 is TGTGCCAGTAGTAAACATGGTAACACTGAAGCTTTCTTT. Its translation is CASSKHGNTEAFF.

As concerns this clone: Other DNA sequences in the same sample also yield this CDR3. This chain uses TRBV28 with TRBJ1-1; D gene uncertain. The CDR3 runs 11 residues. Trimming took 6 bases from V and 0 from J, leaving 2 bases between them. The germline V gene encodes CDR1 MDHEN and CDR2 SYDVKM. The CDR3 DNA sequence: TGTGCCAGCAGGATGAACACTGAAGCTTTCTTT. Its translation is CASRMNTEAFF. The complete variable domain, with remaining parts taken from reference TRBV28 and TRBJ1-1, reads DVKVTQSSRYLVKRTGEKVFLECVQDMDHENMFWYRQDPGLGLRLIYFSYDVKMKEKGDIPEGYSVSREKKERFSLILESASTNQTSMYLCASRMNTEAFFGQGTRLTVV.

The chain recombines TRBV28 with TRBJ1-1; 11 bases align to TRBD1. Germline V gene lookup returns CDR1 MDHEN and CDR2 SYDVKM. Trimming removed 6 bases from V and 2 bases from J; junction bases left unmatched: 8. The CDR3 is made up of 16 amino acids. CDR3 coding DNA: TGTGCCAGCAGACCCTGGGGACAGGGGGTTAACACTGAAGCTTTCTTT. Its protein is CASRPWGQGVNTEAFF.

The CDR3, as DNA: TGTGCCAGCAGCGTAGGTAGCAATCAGCCCCAGCATTTT. It encodes CASSVGSNQPQHF. The gene calls are TRBV9 and TRBJ1-5; D not certain. The CDR3 runs to 13 residues. Per the germline V gene, CDR1 is SGDLS and CDR2 is YYNGEE. V shed 0 bases and J shed 0 bases, with 1 base lying between them. The entire variable domain, with the rest obtained from reference TRBV9 and TRBJ1-5, is as follows: DSGVTQTPKHLITATGQRVTLRCSPRSGDLSVYWYQQSLDQGLQFLIQYYNGEERAKGNILERFSAQQFPDLHSELNLSSLELGDSALYFCASSVGSNQPQHFGDGTRLSIL.